The T cell receptor (beta chain) described here comes from a study of T-cell reconstitution after alpha-beta-depleted transplantation in children. Findings of the study overall: One year post-transplant, T-cell counts and diversity were largely derived from T cells produced anew. The study traced high day-60 TCRbeta diversity in some patients to surviving recipient T cells and thymic progenitors. Reportedly, alpha-beta T cells present about two months post-transplant originated from several hundred expanded clones of graft origin.

This clonotype came up many times. The antigen is unknown. CDR3 length equals 16 residues. Per germline, CDR1 MDHEN and CDR2 SYDVKM. Trimming took 4 bases from V and 7 from J; bases not matched to a gene: 13. Unique molecular identifiers were incorporated when the TCRbeta library was constructed. TCRdb recomputed calls from the PCR reads with MiXCR, one row per CDR3 protein. Here the sample spans about 640,000 distinct CDR3 sequences, 10% to 15% being singletons. The specimen comprised PBMCs, mostly from graft donor cells, sampled 360 days after TCRalphabeta/CD19-depleted stem cell transplant. The chain carries TRBV28 and TRBJ2-7; 10 positions match TRBD1. The TCR was taken from a male patient between 5 and 17 years old who had a stem cell transplant for acute myeloid leukemia, so the T cells may come from the graft donor. The CDR3 loop reads CASSSYPGTGAEEQYF. CDR3 DNA sequence: TGTGCCAGCAGTTCCTACCCCGGGACAGGGGCAGAGGAGCAGTACTTC. Combining the CDR3 with reference TRBV28 and TRBJ2-7 gives the whole variable domain DVKVTQSSRYLVKRTGEKVFLECVQDMDHENMFWYRQDPGLGLRLIYFSYDVKMKEKGDIPEGYSVSREKKERFSLILESASTNQTSMYLCASSSYPGTGAEEQYFGPGTRLTVT.